Detailed here is one T cell receptor beta chain. Its antigen is not known. The CDR3 covers 14 residues. Trimming took 0 bases from V and 10 from J, leaving 15 bases between them. Germline V lookup: CDR1 SGHAT, CDR2 FQNNGV. These data are taken from a study of radiotherapy plus CTLA-4 blockade in lung cancer. Study-level findings and limits: Together with interferon-beta, which increased in serum after radiation, early dynamic changes in blood T cell clones were reportedly the best predictors of response.

Libraries were prepared by immunoSEQ multiplex PCR; TCRdb keeps only in-frame clonotypes and omits some of them. The sample includes roughly 63,000 clones, 65% to 80% of them seen just once. This sequence originates from a human donor with non-small cell lung cancer whose response to radiotherapy plus ipilimumab could not be evaluated. Sample: peripheral blood, taken from a patient treated with radiotherapy plus ipilimumab. This chain links TRBV11-2 with TRBJ1-1; weak D call: TRBD1 (5 bases). CDR3 coding DNA: TGTGCCAGCAGCTTAGATTCGGTGGCGGGGCGAGCTTTCTTT. As protein: CASSLDSVAGRAFF.